The rows below give T cell receptor beta chains drawn from one sample of a study of T cell changes during pregnancy in multiple sclerosis. This table comes from immunoSEQ multiplex PCR, and its TCRdb copy is limited to in-frame clones, with some not included. The table has more than 80,000 clones, about 95% seen once. The material was peripheral blood, obtained in the second trimester of pregnancy. All receptors derive from a female donor with multiple sclerosis, enrolled in a pregnancy study. CDR3s include the opening cysteine and the closing phenylalanine or tryptophan. The order of the fields is D gene, V gene, J gene, clone size, CDR3 protein, CDR3 DNA. D genes are given only for firm matches. Rows give clone size only sometimes, using once, few, many, or a class for an expanded clone.

NA,TRBV9,TRBJ2-1,NA,CASRPLQGGSYNEQFF,TGTGCCAGCAGACCCCTACAAGGGGGTTCCTACAATGAGCAGTTCTTC
TRBD1,TRBV9,TRBJ1-2,NA,CASGDRAPYGYTF,TGTGCCAGCGGGGACAGGGCGCCCTATGGCTACACCTTC
TRBD2,TRBV5-1,TRBJ2-5,NA,CASSLGTSGSETQYF,TGCGCCAGCAGCTTGGGGACTAGCGGGAGCGAGACCCAGTACTTC
TRBD1,TRBV2,TRBJ2-7,NA,CAARTGAYEQYF,TGTGCCGCGAGGACAGGGGCGTACGAGCAGTACTTC
NA,TRBV27,TRBJ2-7,NA,CASSLWGAEQYF,TGTGCCAGCAGTTTATGGGGCGCCGAGCAGTACTTC
NA,TRBV4-1,TRBJ2-7,NA,CASSQEGAHSYEQYF,TGCGCCAGCAGCCAAGAGGGGGCCCACTCCTACGAGCAGTACTTC
NA,TRBV30,TRBJ2-3,NA,CAWSAGAQYF,TGTGCCTGGAGTGCCGGGGCGCAGTATTTT
TRBD1,TRBV6-1,TRBJ2-7,NA,CASLEPGQGTVEQYF,TGTGCCAGCCTAGAACCGGGACAGGGCACGGTCGAGCAGTACTTC
NA,TRBV29-1,TRBJ2-1,NA,CSVEEGAGDNEQFF,TGCAGCGTTGAAGAGGGGGCGGGGGACAATGAGCAGTTCTTC
NA,TRBV18,TRBJ1-1,NA,CASSPLPGTDTEAFF,TGTGCCAGCTCACCATTACCCGGGACTGATACTGAAGCTTTCTTT
TRBD2,TRBV6-5,TRBJ2-1,NA,CASSYKGGRVRNEQFF,TGTGCCAGCAGTTACAAAGGCGGGAGGGTTAGGAATGAGCAGTTCTTC
NA,TRBV5-1,TRBJ2-7,NA,CASSSRQGLYEQYF,TGCGCCAGCAGCTCCCGGCAGGGACTCTACGAGCAGTACTTC
TRBD2,TRBV7-2,TRBJ2-2,NA,CASSRGGSTGELFF,TGTGCCAGCAGCCGGGGGGGCTCCACCGGGGAGCTGTTTTTT
NA,TRBV18,TRBJ2-7,NA,CASSPLARGPTYEQYF,TGTGCCAGCTCACCACTGGCCAGGGGCCCCACCTACGAGCAGTACTTC
TRBD2,TRBV10-3,TRBJ2-5,NA,CAISGRIAGGEETQYF,TGTGCCATCAGTGGAAGAATAGCGGGAGGGGAAGAGACCCAGTACTTC
TRBD1,TRBV6-5,TRBJ1-4,NA,CASSYWGQLNEKLFF,TGTGCCAGCAGTTATTGGGGACAGCTTAATGAAAAACTGTTTTTT
NA,TRBV4-1,TRBJ1-3,NA,CASSQVFSSGNTIYF,TGCGCCAGCAGCCAAGTCTTCAGCTCTGGAAACACCATATATTTT
NA,TRBV5-8,TRBJ2-5,NA,CASSFRGGETQYF,TGTGCCAGCAGCTTTAGAGGGGGAGAGACCCAGTACTTC
NA,TRBV27,TRBJ2-1,NA,CASRRRLGNEQFF,TGTGCCAGCAGGCGGCGATTGGGCAATGAGCAGTTCTTC
NA,TRBV19,TRBJ1-5,NA,CASSIGDGRGYQPQHF,TGTGCCAGTAGTATAGGGGACGGCAGGGGATATCAGCCCCAGCATTTT
NA,TRBV30,TRBJ1-3,once,CAWSGVGAQGNTIYF,TGTGCCTGGAGTGGGGTGGGGGCGCAAGGAAACACCATATATTTT
TRBD1,TRBV19,TRBJ2-4,NA,CASSIPQDRGSQYF,TGTGCCAGTAGTATTCCCCAGGACAGGGGCTCTCAGTACTTC
TRBD2,TRBV19,TRBJ2-1,NA,CASSSTSGRGSYNEQFF,TGTGCCAGTAGTTCGACTAGCGGGAGAGGGTCCTACAATGAGCAGTTCTTC
TRBD1,TRBV4-1,TRBJ2-7,NA,CASSQGQGLYEQYF,TGCGCCAGCAGCCAAGGACAGGGGTTATACGAGCAGTACTTC
TRBD2,TRBV4-2,TRBJ2-3,NA,CASSQSPLAGGATDTQYF,TGTGCCAGCAGCCAGAGCCCACTAGCGGGAGGGGCCACAGATACGCAGTATTTT
TRBD1,TRBV5-1,TRBJ1-1,NA,CASSPDRGEAFF,TGCGCCAGCAGCCCGGACAGGGGCGAAGCTTTCTTT
TRBD2,TRBV30,TRBJ2-2,NA,CAWSTRVAGVEPTGELFF,TGTGCCTGGAGTACTCGGGTAGCGGGAGTGGAGCCCACCGGGGAGCTGTTTTTT
TRBD2,TRBV18,TRBJ2-3,NA,CASSPPGLAPPDTQYF,TGTGCCAGCTCACCACCGGGACTAGCGCCCCCAGATACGCAGTATTTT
TRBD1,TRBV27,TRBJ1-1,NA,CASNRDRGSTEAFF,TGTGCCAGCAACCGAGACAGGGGGAGCACTGAAGCTTTCTTT
NA,TRBV12-5,TRBJ2-1,NA,CASGLMAGSHEQFF,TGTGCTAGTGGTTTGATGGCGGGATCTCATGAGCAGTTCTTC
TRBD2,TRBV7-9,TRBJ2-7,NA,CASKGLADYEQYF,TGTGCCAGCAAGGGACTAGCGGACTACGAGCAGTACTTC
NA,TRBV14,TRBJ2-7,NA,CASSQDLVPVEGYEQYF,TGTGCCAGCAGCCAAGATCTTGTGCCGGTGGAGGGCTACGAGCAGTACTTC
NA,TRBV14,TRBJ1-2,NA,CASSQVGGLGVNGYTF,TGTGCCAGCAGCCAAGTTGGGGGCCTAGGGGTTAACGGCTACACCTTC
NA,TRBV7-2,TRBJ2-1,once,CASSRSGPYNEQFF,TGTGCCAGCAGCCGCAGCGGGCCCTACAATGAGCAGTTCTTC
TRBD2,TRBV28,TRBJ2-1,NA,CASHKTGGPNGQFF,TGTGCCAGTCATAAGACGGGGGGGCCGAATGGGCAGTTCTTC